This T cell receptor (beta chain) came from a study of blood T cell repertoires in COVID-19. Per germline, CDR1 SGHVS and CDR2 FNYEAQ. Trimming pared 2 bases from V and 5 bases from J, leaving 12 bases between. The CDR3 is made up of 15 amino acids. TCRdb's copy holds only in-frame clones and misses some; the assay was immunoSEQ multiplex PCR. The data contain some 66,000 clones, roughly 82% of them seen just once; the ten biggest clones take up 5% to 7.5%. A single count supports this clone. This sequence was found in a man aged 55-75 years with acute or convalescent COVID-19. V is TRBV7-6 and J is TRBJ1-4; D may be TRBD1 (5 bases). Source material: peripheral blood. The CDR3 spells CASSLRQSLNEKLFF. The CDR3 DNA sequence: TGTGCCAGCAGCTTACGACAGTCACTAAATGAAAAACTGTTTTTT.